This T cell receptor beta chain was identified during a study of T-cell memory formation after mild COVID-19. As for the study in general: Clusters were largely donor specific.

The ends were cut back, 1 base at V and 0 bases at J, with 11 bases in the middle. The V gene's germline CDR1 is SGHRS and CDR2 YFSETQ. The CDR3 spans 16 residues. This clonotype appeared a few times. Each CDR3 protein is one row after TCRdb ran MiXCR on the 5' RACE reads. The sample has 150,000 to 200,000 distinct CDR3 sequences, over 10% seen once. The sequenced sample consisted of PBMCs or a T cell subset sorted from them (not recorded which). The genes are TRBV5-1 and TRBJ1-5; D is ambiguous. This sequence originates from a man between 18 and 29 years old who had mild COVID-19 (a few samples of this study predate the infection). Cell type and time point are not known. Here the CDR3 reads CASSLTPGYSNQPQHF. CDR3 DNA: TGCGCCAGCAGCTTGACGCCAGGTTATAGCAATCAGCCCCAGCATTTT.